This TCR beta chain was sequenced in a study of post-analysis software for immune sequencing data. This clonotype has only a few counts. Unique molecular identifiers were carried by the TCR beta cDNA libraries. The T cell input of roughly 0.95 to 11 million gave about half a million cDNA molecules. TCRdb itself ran the PCR reads through MiXCR, one entry per CDR3 protein. The data contain 450,000 to 700,000 distinct CDR3 sequences, roughly 47% of them singletons. Material: blood. The sequence derives from a girl between 10 and 17 years old with multiple sclerosis.

The DNA of the CDR3 is TGCAGCGTTGATCCCCTAGCGGGGCAGGAGTGGGAGCAGTTCTTC. This encodes CSVDPLAGQEWEQFF. The genes are TRBV29-1 and TRBJ2-1; TRBD2 agrees at 9 bases. The CDR3 consists of 15 residues. V was pared by 3 bases and J by 10 bases, with 13 bases of the junction left unmatched. CDR1 is SQVTM and CDR2 is ANQGSEA in the germline V gene.